This T cell receptor beta chain was captured by sequencing in a study of blood T cell repertoires in COVID-19. Generated by immunoSEQ multiplex PCR, the TCRdb table keeps only in-frame clones and is missing some. The table has some 250,000 clones, around three quarters seen once. This CDR3 contains 13 residues. Germline CDR1 reads LGHDT; CDR2 reads YNNKEL (reference sequence). Trimming took 5 bases from V and 3 from J, leaving 10 bases between them. Sequenced: peripheral blood. This sequence originates from a woman older than 75 with acute or convalescent COVID-19. This chain connects TRBV3-1 (or the pseudogene TRBV3-2) to TRBJ1-2; D possibly corresponds to TRBD1 (6 bases). The CDR3 here is CASSAQGDYGYTF. The CDR3 DNA follows: TGTGCCAGCAGCGCACAGGGTGACTATGGCTACACCTTC.